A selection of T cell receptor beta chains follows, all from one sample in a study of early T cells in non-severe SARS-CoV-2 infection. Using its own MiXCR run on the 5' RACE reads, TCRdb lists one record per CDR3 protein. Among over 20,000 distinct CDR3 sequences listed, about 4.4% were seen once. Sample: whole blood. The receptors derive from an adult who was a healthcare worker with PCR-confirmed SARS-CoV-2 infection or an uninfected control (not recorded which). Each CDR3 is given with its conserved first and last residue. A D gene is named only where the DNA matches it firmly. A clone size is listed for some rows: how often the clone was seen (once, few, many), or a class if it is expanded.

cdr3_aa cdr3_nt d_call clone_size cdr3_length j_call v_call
CASIAAGTGGQPQHF TGTGCCAGTATTGCAGCCGGGACAGGGGGCCAGCCCCAGCATTTT TRBD1 many 15 TRBJ1-5 TRBV19
CARSPAYEQYF TGCGCCAGGTCCCCGGCTTACGAGCAGTACTTC . many 11 TRBJ2-7 TRBV5-1
CSARGPTSDEQFF TGCAGTGCCAGAGGACCAACTAGCGATGAGCAGTTCTTC TRBD2 many 13 TRBJ2-1 TRBV20-1
CSARGAGEVAFF TGCAGCGCCCGAGGGGCAGGGGAAGTCGCTTTCTTT . many 12 TRBJ1-1 TRBV29-1
CASSRDRRDYEQYF TGTGCCAGCTCACGGGACAGAAGAGACTACGAGCAGTACTTC TRBD1 many 14 TRBJ2-7 TRBV18
CSATPGGSYEQYF TGCAGTGCTACACCAGGGGGGTCCTACGAGCAGTACTTC . many 13 TRBJ2-7 TRBV20-1
CSVRDIAGELFF TGCAGCGTTCGGGACATAGCCGGGGAGCTGTTTTTT . medium-sized 12 TRBJ2-2 TRBV29-1
CASSSGGLAGDSNEQFF TGTGCCAGCAGTTCTGGAGGTCTAGCGGGAGACTCGAATGAGCAGTTCTTC TRBD2 many 17 TRBJ2-1 TRBV28
CASSLVFETQYF TGTGCCAGCAGCTTAGTGTTTGAGACCCAGTACTTC . . 12 TRBJ2-5 TRBV7-6
CASSQIQGNEQFF TGTGCCAGCTCGCAGATACAGGGGAATGAGCAGTTCTTC TRBD1 many 13 TRBJ2-1 TRBV18
CASSPSGQQGSGELFF TGTGCCAGCTCACCATCTGGACAGCAAGGGTCCGGGGAGCTGTTTTTT . many 16 TRBJ2-2 TRBV18
CSALPSTETNYGYTF TGCAGTGCTCTCCCGTCTACAGAAACTAACTATGGCTACACCTTC . few 15 TRBJ1-2 TRBV20-1
CASSMIGEDTQYF TGTGCCAGTAGTATGATTGGTGAAGATACGCAGTATTTT . few 13 TRBJ2-3 TRBV19
CAWYAGQGYEQYF TGTGCCTGGTACGCGGGACAGGGATACGAGCAGTACTTC TRBD1 medium-sized 13 TRBJ2-7 TRBV30
CAWRDRNEQFF TGTGCCTGGCGAGATCGCAATGAGCAGTTCTTC . many 11 TRBJ2-1 TRBV30
CSARDALEPRLNNEQFF TGCAGTGCTAGAGATGCCCTCGAACCGCGGTTAAACAATGAGCAGTTCTTC . many 17 TRBJ2-1 TRBV20-1
CASSVRASPNTGELFF TGTGCCAGCAGCGTCAGGGCTAGCCCCAACACCGGGGAGCTGTTTTTT . . 16 TRBJ2-2 TRBV9
CASRRQAKETQYF TGTGCCAGCCGGCGACAGGCCAAAGAGACCCAGTACTTC . many 13 TRBJ2-5 TRBV18
CAWSGEMNTEAFF TGTGCCTGGAGTGGGGAGATGAACACTGAAGCTTTCTTT . many 13 TRBJ1-1 TRBV30
CASSPDRFEETQYF TGTGCCAGCTCACCGGACAGGTTCGAAGAGACCCAGTACTTC TRBD1 many 14 TRBJ2-5 TRBV18
CASSLSTNTEAFF TGTGCCAGCAGTTTATCAACGAACACTGAAGCTTTCTTT . few 13 TRBJ1-1 TRBV28
CASSIGLDPNNEQFF TGTGCCAGTAGTATAGGGCTGGACCCGAACAATGAGCAGTTCTTC . few 15 TRBJ2-1 TRBV19
CASSSQGAELEQYF TGTGCCAGCAGTTCCCAGGGAGCGGAACTCGAGCAGTACTTC . . 14 TRBJ2-7 TRBV28
CASSQRTINYGYTF TGTGCCAGCAGCCAACGGACAATTAACTATGGCTACACCTTC . few 14 TRBJ1-2 TRBV3-1
CSVVTGDNGYTF TGCAGCGTTGTGACAGGGGATAATGGCTACACCTTC TRBD1 medium-sized 12 TRBJ1-2 TRBV29-1
CATSGSDEQFF TGTGCCACCAGTGGCTCAGATGAGCAGTTCTTC . many 11 TRBJ2-1 TRBV24-1
CSASQAGVLGEQYF TGCAGTGCTAGCCAAGCGGGAGTTCTGGGGGAGCAGTACTTC TRBD2 many 14 TRBJ2-7 TRBV20-1
CASSPRTPGMEVNTEAFF TGTGCCAGCTCACCACGAACGCCAGGGATGGAGGTGAACACTGAAGCTTTCTTT . many 18 TRBJ1-1 TRBV18
CSASVGAASTDTQYF TGCAGTGCTAGTGTAGGGGCCGCTAGCACAGATACGCAGTATTTT . many 15 TRBJ2-3 TRBV20-1
CASSLGGHSYGYTF TGTGCCAGCAGTTTAGGGGGCCACTCCTATGGCTACACCTTC . few 14 TRBJ1-2 TRBV28
CASKTSGTSYNEQFF TGTGCCAGCAAGACTAGCGGGACCTCCTACAATGAGCAGTTCTTC TRBD2 few 15 TRBJ2-1 TRBV28
CATSRDSPGIGNEQFF TGTGCCACCAGCAGAGATTCCCCAGGGATAGGCAATGAGCAGTTCTTC . . 16 TRBJ2-1 TRBV15
CASSQDTGGRYNEQFF TGCGCCAGCAGCCAAGATACGGGGGGGCGGTACAATGAGCAGTTCTTC TRBD2 many 16 TRBJ2-1 TRBV4-3
CASSRGSGTETQYF TGTGCCAGCAGTCGGGGGAGCGGGACTGAGACCCAGTACTTC TRBD2 many 14 TRBJ2-5 TRBV11-2
CASSLAPTSGEETQYF TGTGCCAGCAGCTTAGCTCCGACTAGCGGGGAAGAGACCCAGTACTTC TRBD2 many 16 TRBJ2-5 TRBV7-2
CASREAQALTYEQYF TGCGCCAGCAGGGAGGCACAGGCTTTAACCTACGAGCAGTACTTC . medium-sized 15 TRBJ2-7 TRBV10-2
CASSISGWQYF TGTGCCAGCAGTATTAGCGGGTGGCAGTATTTT TRBD2 medium-sized 11 TRBJ2-3 TRBV11-2
CATSRAGQGTQARNYNEQFF TGTGCCACCAGCAGAGCAGGACAGGGGACCCAAGCCCGAAACTACAATGAGCAGTTCTTC TRBD1 . 20 TRBJ2-1 TRBV15
CASSEPGSSYNSPLHF TGTGCCAGCAGTGAGCCTGGGAGCTCCTATAATTCACCCCTCCACTTT . many 16 TRBJ1-6 TRBV25-1
CASSRQAFSTDTQYF TGTGCCAGCAGCCGACAGGCCTTCAGCACAGATACGCAGTATTTT . many 15 TRBJ2-3 TRBV7-9